These T cell receptor beta chains were read from a single sample in a study of Graves' ophthalmopathy and Graves' hyperthyroidism. From the multiplex PCR reads, TCRdb called clonotypes with MiXCR, one entry per CDR3 protein. Of roughly 400,000 distinct CDR3 sequences in the sample, about 17% were seen once. The sample was peripheral blood. These receptors originate from an adult woman with stable Graves' hyperthyroidism. The CDR3 runs from the conserved cysteine through the conserved F or W. The D gene is left open where the match is weak. A row's size may be missing; if present it is once, few, many or a size class.

14,TRBV7-2,-,many,TRBJ2-7,TGTGCCAGCAGCAAGTCCTTCGTATCCTACGAGCAGTACTTC,CASSKSFVSYEQYF
13,TRBV12-3/TRBV12-4,TRBD1,many,TRBJ1-1,TGTGCCAGCAGTAACCGGGACAGGGGGCAAGCTTTCTTT,CASSNRDRGQAFF
14,TRBV10-3,TRBD2,many,TRBJ2-7,TGTGCCATCAAACCGAGCGATGGGGGGGACGAGCAGTACTTC,CAIKPSDGGDEQYF
14,TRBV12-5,-,-,TRBJ2-7,TGTGCTAGTGGACTCCGGGACGGTACCTACGAGCAGTACTTC,CASGLRDGTYEQYF
18,TRBV9,TRBD1,-,TRBJ2-5,TGTGCCAGCAGCGTAGCTACAGGACAGGGGATGTACCAAGAGGCCCAGTACTTC,CASSVATGQGMYQEAQYF
12,TRBV2,TRBD2,many,TRBJ2-5,TGTGCCAGCGAGGCGGGAGGGGAGACCCAGTACTTC,CASEAGGETQYF
18,TRBV6-2/TRBV6-3,-,-,TRBJ2-2,TGTGCCAGCAGCTCCCTCACACCGTTCCTACGGGGAACCGGGGAGCTGTTTTTT,CASSSLTPFLRGTGELFF
15,TRBV6-1,TRBD1,-,TRBJ1-6,TGTGCCGTCACCGTCAGTGGGACAGGGAATTCACCCCTCCACTTT,CAVTVSGTGNSPLHF
11,TRBV29-1,-,many,TRBJ1-2,TGCAGCGCCTTTTCGGCCTATGGCTACACCTTC,CSAFSAYGYTF
13,TRBV25-1,-,many,TRBJ2-4,TGTGCCAGCCGCTACAGGGATTCAAGCATTCAGTACTTC,CASRYRDSSIQYF
16,TRBV5-1,TRBD1,-,TRBJ2-7,TGCGCCAGCAGCTCGGCCTCCGGGACAGGGTACTACGAGCAGTACTTC,CASSSASGTGYYEQYF
12,TRBV3-1,-,-,TRBJ2-2,TGTGCCAGCAGCCAACAGACCGGGGAGCTGTTGTTT,CASSQQTGELLF
15,TRBV7-2,-,many,TRBJ2-2,TGTGCCAGCAGCTTAACACCCCTGGAAACCGGGGAGCTGTTTTTT,CASSLTPLETGELFF
13,TRBV29-1,-,-,TRBJ2-7,TGCAGCGTTGTTATGGACGGGGGCGGCGAGCAGTACTTC,CSVVMDGGGEQYF
13,TRBV29-1,-,many,TRBJ2-4,TGCAGCGTCACGAACACCCCTGGGGACATTAAGTACTTC,CSVTNTPGDIKYF
13,TRBV7-2,-,many,TRBJ1-2,TGTGCCAGCAGCTCGGGGGCGACCTATGGCTACACCTTC,CASSSGATYGYTF
16,TRBV6-1,TRBD2,many,TRBJ2-7,TGTGCCACCGGGACTAGCGGGAGTGCGAGCTCCTACGAGCAGTACTTC,CATGTSGSASSYEQYF
14,TRBV12-3/TRBV12-4,TRBD1,many,TRBJ2-7,TGTGCCAGCAGGGGGACAGGGGCCCCCTACGAGCAGTACTTC,CASRGTGAPYEQYF
14,TRBV12-3/TRBV12-4,TRBD1,once,TRBJ2-7,TGTGCCAGCAGTTCCCAGGGGGCTTACTACGAGCAGTACTTC,CASSSQGAYYEQYF
13,TRBV7-9,-,many,TRBJ2-7,TGTGCCAGCAGCTCACAGGGGAGGTACGAGCAGTACTTC,CASSSQGRYEQYF
11,TRBV12-3/TRBV12-4,-,-,TRBJ1-6,TGTGCCAGCAGTTTGACAGTTTTACTCCACTTT,CASSLTVLLHF
16,TRBV12-3/TRBV12-4,TRBD2,many,TRBJ2-6,TGTGCCAGCAGCCCGCTAGCGGGAGCCGGGGCCAACGTCCTGACTTTC,CASSPLAGAGANVLTF
14,TRBV10-3,-,many,TRBJ1-1,TGTGCCATCAGTGAGTCGACAGGAAACACTGAAGCTTTCTTT,CAISESTGNTEAFF
13,TRBV20-1,TRBD1,many,TRBJ1-1,TGCAGTGCTAGAGGGACAGGGAACACTGAAGCTTTCTTT,CSARGTGNTEAFF
15,TRBV20-1,-,-,TRBJ2-7,TGCAGTGCCGATAGGCGGACAGAGATTGTTAGAGAGCAGTACTTC,CSADRRTEIVREQYF
15,TRBV6-5,-,many,TRBJ1-6,TGTGCCAGCAGTTACTCGGGGACATACAATTCACCCCTCCACTTT,CASSYSGTYNSPLHF
16,TRBV28,TRBD1,many,TRBJ1-6,TGTGCCAGCAGTGAAACCGGGACAGGACATAGGTCACCCCTCCACTTT,CASSETGTGHRSPLHF
19,TRBV12-3/TRBV12-4,TRBD1,many,TRBJ2-5,TGTGCCAGCAGCAAGGATGGACAGGGATTTTCGGGTATGCCGGAGACCCAGTACTTC,CASSKDGQGFSGMPETQYF
12,TRBV7-2,-,-,TRBJ2-7,TGTGCCAGCAGCTATCAGTCCTACGAGCAGTACTTC,CASSYQSYEQYF
16,TRBV4-1,TRBD2,-,TRBJ2-4,TGCGCCAGCAGCCGTCAAGCGGGAGGCTGGGAAAACATTCAGTACTTC,CASSRQAGGWENIQYF
14,TRBV3-1,-,few,TRBJ1-1,TGTGCCAGCAGCCGGTCGCGAAGTTTCACTGAAGCTTTCTTT,CASSRSRSFTEAFF
14,TRBV12-3/TRBV12-4,TRBD1,-,TRBJ2-7,TGTGCCAGCAGTGCCGCCGGGACAGGGGGCGAGCAGTACTTC,CASSAAGTGGEQYF
15,TRBV4-2,TRBD1,many,TRBJ1-2,TGTGCCAGCAGCCAAGATTCCCGGACAGGGGTTGGCTACACCTTC,CASSQDSRTGVGYTF
15,TRBV6-1,TRBD2,many,TRBJ2-4,TGTGCCAGCCAAGGACTAGCGGGAGCGGGTGACATTAAGTACTTC,CASQGLAGAGDIKYF
15,TRBV7-2,-,-,TRBJ1-3,TGTGCCAGCAGCTTAGTCAGGGGAGCGGGAAACACCATATATTTT,CASSLVRGAGNTIYF
15,TRBV6-1,TRBD1,many,TRBJ2-7,TGTGCCAGCAGTGTAACAACAGGGGGCCTTAGGGAGCAGTGCTTC,CASSVTTGGLREQCF
18,TRBV3-1,TRBD1,once,TRBJ1-1,TGTGCCAGCAGCCAAGGGCTCGGGACAGGGGAATTGGGCACTGAAGCTTTCTTT,CASSQGLGTGELGTEAFF
15,TRBV28,-,-,TRBJ1-3,TGTGCCAGCAGTACCCCCCGGGGCTCGGGAAACACCATATATTTT,CASSTPRGSGNTIYF
13,TRBV5-1,-,many,TRBJ2-2,TGCGCCAGCAGCTCACAGGGAGCCGGGGAGCTGTTTTTT,CASSSQGAGELFF
15,TRBV4-1,TRBD1,many,TRBJ1-3,TGCGCCAGCAGCCATGACAGGGGGTCTGGAAACACCATATATTTT,CASSHDRGSGNTIYF
18,TRBV9,TRBD1,many,TRBJ1-3,TGTGCCAGCAGCGTAGTCCCTTTCGACAGGGGCTCTGGAAACACCATATATTTT,CASSVVPFDRGSGNTIYF
13,TRBV20-1,-,-,TRBJ1-2,TGCAGTGCTAGAGATCCACCTAACTATGGCTACACCTTC,CSARDPPNYGYTF
14,TRBV28,TRBD1,many,TRBJ2-7,TGTGCCACCGACCCAGCAGGGGGCGGCTACGAGCAGTACTTC,CATDPAGGGYEQYF
16,TRBV12-3/TRBV12-4,-,many,TRBJ1-5,TGTGCCAGCAGAAATGGGGGGGAGTTAGGAAATCAGCCCCAGCATTTT,CASRNGGELGNQPQHF
15,TRBV27,-,-,TRBJ2-7,TGTGCCAGCAGTTTACAGAGCCGGGTCTCTTACGAGCAGTACTTC,CASSLQSRVSYEQYF
14,TRBV24-1,TRBD1,many,TRBJ1-2,TGTGCCACCAGTGATTCCGGACAGGGGGTCGGCTACACCTTC,CATSDSGQGVGYTF
13,TRBV30,-,few,TRBJ1-3,TGTGCCTGGAGTGGCGACTCTGGAAACACCATATATTTT,CAWSGDSGNTIYF
15,TRBV4-1,TRBD2,-,TRBJ2-7,TGCGCCAGCAGCCAAGTTGGTAGCGGGAGCTACGAGCAGTACTTC,CASSQVGSGSYEQYF
16,TRBV11-2,TRBD1,many,TRBJ2-2,TGTGCCAGCAGCCCAGGGGGCCAGGGGGCCACCGGGGAGCTGTTTTTT,CASSPGGQGATGELFF
13,TRBV30,-,-,TRBJ2-7,TGTGCCTGGAGTAAGGTATGGACCGGCGAGCAGTACTTC,CAWSKVWTGEQYF
20,TRBV13,TRBD2,many,TRBJ2-2,TGTGCCAGCAGCCACCTGGGGACTAGCGGGAGGGCCCCTGTCACCGGGGAGCTGTTTTTT,CASSHLGTSGRAPVTGELFF
15,TRBV5-1,TRBD2,-,TRBJ2-5,TGCGCCAGCAGCTTGGGCGGACTAGACCAAGAGACCCAGTACTTC,CASSLGGLDQETQYF
15,TRBV4-1,-,many,TRBJ1-5,TGCGCCAGCAGCCAAGACGTCAGAAGCGGGCAGCCCCAGCATTTT,CASSQDVRSGQPQHF
17,TRBV11-2,TRBD1,many,TRBJ2-5,TGTGCCAGCAGCTCCGCTATCGCCGGGACAGGGCGGGAGACCCAGTACTTC,CASSSAIAGTGRETQYF
14,TRBV29-1,TRBD2,many,TRBJ2-7,TGCAGCGTCGGGGGACTAGCGGATACCTACGAGCAGTACTTC,CSVGGLADTYEQYF
14,TRBV6-2/TRBV6-3,TRBD1,many,TRBJ2-7,TGTGCCAGCAGACGACAGGGGACCGACTACGAGCAGTACTTC,CASRRQGTDYEQYF
13,TRBV7-2,-,many,TRBJ2-7,TGTGCCAGCAGCTCCCCGAGCTGGCAGGAGCAGTACTTC,CASSSPSWQEQYF
14,TRBV2,-,-,TRBJ1-1,TGTGCCAGCATATCCGACAGTATGAACACTGAAGCTTGCTTT,CASISDSMNTEACF
15,TRBV7-2,-,few,TRBJ2-7,TGTGCCAGCAGCAGAACCGGGACCGGGTCCTACGAGCAGTACTTC,CASSRTGTGSYEQYF
13,TRBV6-2/TRBV6-3,TRBD2,many,TRBJ2-5,TGTGCCACCACAGCGGGATTCCAAGAGACCCAGTACTTC,CATTAGFQETQYF